This TCR beta chain was profiled in a study of CD8+ T cells in alopecia areata. Across the whole study: Scoring of severity for treated patients was based on percentage of affected scalp area. Study-level points and caveats: There were many expanded lesional clones persisting in scalp and blood during tofacitinib. Association of baseline CD8+ expansion with response is uncertain owing to one nonresponder. Across lesional scalp, and particularly alopecia totalis/universalis, clonality surpassed that of normal scalp.

Comments on this clone: Its antigen is currently unknown.

The treatment: oral pan-JAK inhibitor, 5-10 mg twice daily. V lost 3 bases and J 1 base, leaving 9 bases between the germline ends. CDR3 size: 14 residues. Germline V gene lookup returns CDR1 MNHEY and CDR2 SMNVEV (reference sequence). Extracted RNA was reverse transcribed, and the resulting cDNA served as sequencing template. Sequencing was performed with immunoSEQ multiplex PCR; in TCRdb, only in-frame clones are kept and a portion is missing. The table includes around 140,000 clones, around 83% detected once. The source material was CD8+ T cells sorted from blood, sampled at week 4, from a patient treated with tofacitinib. The chain links TRBV27 to TRBJ1-1; D possibly corresponds to TRBD1 (5 bases). The TCR originated in a human donor with alopecia areata. CDR3 in DNA: TGTGCCAGCAGTTTTCGGCAGGGGAACACTGAAGCTTTCTTT. It is translated as CASSFRQGNTEAFF.